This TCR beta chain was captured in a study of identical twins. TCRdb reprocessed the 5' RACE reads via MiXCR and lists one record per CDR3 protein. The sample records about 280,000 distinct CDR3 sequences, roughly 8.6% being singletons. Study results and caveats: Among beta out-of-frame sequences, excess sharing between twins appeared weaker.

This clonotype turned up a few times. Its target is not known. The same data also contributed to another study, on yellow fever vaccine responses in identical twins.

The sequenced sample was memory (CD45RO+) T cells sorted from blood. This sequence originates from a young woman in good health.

The CDR3 DNA is TGTGCCAGCAGTGAAGCTCCGTCAGGGATCACTGAAGCTTTCTTT. Amino acids: CASSEAPSGITEAFF. The chain has TRBV2 and TRBJ1-1; tentative D call: TRBD1 (5 bases). The V end was cut by 0 bases, the J end by 4 bases, with 12 bases between. Germline V CDR1 and CDR2: SNHLY, FYNNEI. This CDR3 region has 15 residues.